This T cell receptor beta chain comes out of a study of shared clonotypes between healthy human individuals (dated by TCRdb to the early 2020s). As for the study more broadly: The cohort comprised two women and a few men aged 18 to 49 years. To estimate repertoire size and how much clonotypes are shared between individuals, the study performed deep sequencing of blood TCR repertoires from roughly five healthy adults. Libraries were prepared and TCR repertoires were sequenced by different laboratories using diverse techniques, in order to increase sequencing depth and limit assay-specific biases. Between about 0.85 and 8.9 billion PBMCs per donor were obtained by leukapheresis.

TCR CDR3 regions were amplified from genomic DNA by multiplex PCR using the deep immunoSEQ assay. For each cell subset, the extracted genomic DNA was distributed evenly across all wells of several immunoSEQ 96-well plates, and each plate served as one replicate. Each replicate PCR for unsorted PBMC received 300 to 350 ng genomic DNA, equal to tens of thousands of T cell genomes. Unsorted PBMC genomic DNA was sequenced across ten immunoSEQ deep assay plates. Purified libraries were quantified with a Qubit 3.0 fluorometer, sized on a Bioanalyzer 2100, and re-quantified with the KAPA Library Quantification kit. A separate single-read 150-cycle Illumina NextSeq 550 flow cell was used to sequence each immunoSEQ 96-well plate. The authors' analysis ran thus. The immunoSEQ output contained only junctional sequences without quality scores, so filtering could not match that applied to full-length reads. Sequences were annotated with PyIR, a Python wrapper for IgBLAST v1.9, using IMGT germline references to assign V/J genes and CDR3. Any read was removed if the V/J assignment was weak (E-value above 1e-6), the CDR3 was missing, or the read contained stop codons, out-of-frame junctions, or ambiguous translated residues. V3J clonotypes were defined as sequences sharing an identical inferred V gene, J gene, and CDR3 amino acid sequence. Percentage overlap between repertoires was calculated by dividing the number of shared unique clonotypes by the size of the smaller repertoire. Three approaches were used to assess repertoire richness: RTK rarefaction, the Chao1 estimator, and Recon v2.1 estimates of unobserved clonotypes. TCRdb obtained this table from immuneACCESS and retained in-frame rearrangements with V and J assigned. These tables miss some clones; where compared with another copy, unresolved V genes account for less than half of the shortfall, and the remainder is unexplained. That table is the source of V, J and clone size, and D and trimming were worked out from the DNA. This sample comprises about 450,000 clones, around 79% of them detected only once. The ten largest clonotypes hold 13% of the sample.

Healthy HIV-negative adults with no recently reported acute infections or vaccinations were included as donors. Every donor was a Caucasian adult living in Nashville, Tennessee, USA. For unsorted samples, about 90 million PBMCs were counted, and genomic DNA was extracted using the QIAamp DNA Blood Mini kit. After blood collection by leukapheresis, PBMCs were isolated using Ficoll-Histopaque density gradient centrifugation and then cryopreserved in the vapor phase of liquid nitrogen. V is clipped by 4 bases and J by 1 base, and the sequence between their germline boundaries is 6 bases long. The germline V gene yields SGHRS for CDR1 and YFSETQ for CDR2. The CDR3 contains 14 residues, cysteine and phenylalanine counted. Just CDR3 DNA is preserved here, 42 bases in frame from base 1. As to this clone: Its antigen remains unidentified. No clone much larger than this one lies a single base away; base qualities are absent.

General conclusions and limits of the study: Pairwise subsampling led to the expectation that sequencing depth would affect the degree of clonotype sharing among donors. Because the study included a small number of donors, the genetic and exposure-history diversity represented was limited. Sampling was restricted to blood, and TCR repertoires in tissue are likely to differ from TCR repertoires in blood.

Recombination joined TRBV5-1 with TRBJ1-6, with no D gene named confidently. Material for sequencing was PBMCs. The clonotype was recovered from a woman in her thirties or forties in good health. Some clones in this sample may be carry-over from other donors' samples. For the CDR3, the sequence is CASSNTSYNSPLHF. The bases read TGCGCCAGCAGCAATACTTCCTATAATTCACCCCTCCACTTT.